This TCR beta chain came from a study of cytomegalovirus exposure and HLA in healthy donors. Method: immunoSEQ multiplex PCR; TCRdb's copy keeps in-frame clones and lacks some. The table has approximately 230,000 clones, about 88% seen once. CDR3 length: 15 amino acids. Per the germline V gene, CDR1 is SGHKS and CDR2 is YYEKEE (reference sequence). Losses at the gene ends were 5 bases for V and 3 bases for J; bases not matched to a gene: 9. The receptor comes from a man aged 18 to 29 in good health and CMV-seropositive. This sequence joins TRBV5-5 and TRBJ2-7, with 9 bases that match TRBD1. The sample was PBMCs. The CDR3 nucleotides are TGTGCCAGCAGATACAGGGGGCATGGGGACTACGAGCAGTACTTC. It codes for CASRYRGHGDYEQYF.